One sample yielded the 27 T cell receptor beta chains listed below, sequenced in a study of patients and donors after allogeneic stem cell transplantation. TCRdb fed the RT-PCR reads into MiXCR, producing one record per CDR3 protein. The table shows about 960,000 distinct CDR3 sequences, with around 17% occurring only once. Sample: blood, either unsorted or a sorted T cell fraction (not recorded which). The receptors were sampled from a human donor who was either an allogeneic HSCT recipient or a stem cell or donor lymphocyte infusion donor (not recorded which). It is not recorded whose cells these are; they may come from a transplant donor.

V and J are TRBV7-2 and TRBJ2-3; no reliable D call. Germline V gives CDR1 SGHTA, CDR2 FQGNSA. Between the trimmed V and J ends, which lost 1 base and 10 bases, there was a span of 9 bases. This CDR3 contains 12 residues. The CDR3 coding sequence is TGTGCCAGCAGCTTAGGGGTTGGGGCGCAGTATTTT. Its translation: CASSLGVGAQYF. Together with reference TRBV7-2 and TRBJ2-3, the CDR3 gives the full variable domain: GAGVSQSPSNKVTEKGKDVELRCDPISGHTALYWYRQSLGQGLEFLIYFQGNSAPDKSGLPSDRFSAERTGGSVSTLTIQRTQQEDSAVYLCASSLGVGAQYFGPGTRLTVL.

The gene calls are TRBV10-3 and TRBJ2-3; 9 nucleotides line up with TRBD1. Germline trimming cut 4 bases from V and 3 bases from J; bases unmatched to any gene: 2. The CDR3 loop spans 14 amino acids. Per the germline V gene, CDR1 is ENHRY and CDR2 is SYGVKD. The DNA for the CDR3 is TGTGCCATCAGTGCGGACAGGGGTACAGATACGCAGTATTTT. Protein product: CAISADRGTDTQYF.

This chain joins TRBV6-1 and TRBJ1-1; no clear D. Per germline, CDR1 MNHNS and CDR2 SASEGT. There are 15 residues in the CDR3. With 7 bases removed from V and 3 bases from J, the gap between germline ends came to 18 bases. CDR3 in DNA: TGTGCCAGCATCCGCCTCCTGGGTTCTCACACTGAAGCTTTCTTT. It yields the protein CASIRLLGSHTEAFF.

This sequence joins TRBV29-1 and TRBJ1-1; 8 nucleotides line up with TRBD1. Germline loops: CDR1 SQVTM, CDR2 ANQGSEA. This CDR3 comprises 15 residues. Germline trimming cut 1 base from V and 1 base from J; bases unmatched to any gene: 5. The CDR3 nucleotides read TGCAGCGTTGAAGGACAGGGGTTTCCGAACACTGAAGCTTTCTTT. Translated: CSVEGQGFPNTEAFF.

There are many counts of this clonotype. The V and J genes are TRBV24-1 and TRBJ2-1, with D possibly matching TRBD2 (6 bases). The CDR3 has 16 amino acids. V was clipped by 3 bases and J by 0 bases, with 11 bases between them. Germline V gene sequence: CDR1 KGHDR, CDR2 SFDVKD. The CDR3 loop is CATSDPGGSSYNEQFF. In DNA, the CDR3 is TGTGCCACCAGTGATCCCGGGGGAAGCTCCTACAATGAGCAGTTCTTC.

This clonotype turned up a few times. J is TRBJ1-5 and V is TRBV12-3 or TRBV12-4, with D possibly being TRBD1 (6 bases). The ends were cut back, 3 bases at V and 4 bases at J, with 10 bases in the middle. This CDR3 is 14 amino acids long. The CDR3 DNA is TGTGCCAGCAGTTTTGCTACAGGGAATCAGCCCCAGCATTTT. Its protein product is CASSFATGNQPQHF.

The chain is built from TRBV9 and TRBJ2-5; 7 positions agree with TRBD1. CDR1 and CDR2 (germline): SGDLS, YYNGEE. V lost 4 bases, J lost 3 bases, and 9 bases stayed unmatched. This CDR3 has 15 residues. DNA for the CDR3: TGTGCCAGCAGCCCACAAGCAGGGGGAAAAGAGACCCAGTACTTC. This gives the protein CASSPQAGGKETQYF.

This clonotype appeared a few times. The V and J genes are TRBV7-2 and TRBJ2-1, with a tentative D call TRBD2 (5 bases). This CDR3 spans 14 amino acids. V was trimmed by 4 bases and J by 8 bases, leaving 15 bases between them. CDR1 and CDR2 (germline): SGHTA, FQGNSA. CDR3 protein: CASSSGLSGDEQFF. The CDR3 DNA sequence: TGTGCCAGCAGCTCAGGACTCTCCGGGGATGAGCAGTTCTTC. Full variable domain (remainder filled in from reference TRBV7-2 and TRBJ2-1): GAGVSQSPSNKVTEKGKDVELRCDPISGHTALYWYRQSLGQGLEFLIYFQGNSAPDKSGLPSDRFSAERTGGSVSTLTIQRTQQEDSAVYLCASSSGLSGDEQFFGPGTRLTVL.

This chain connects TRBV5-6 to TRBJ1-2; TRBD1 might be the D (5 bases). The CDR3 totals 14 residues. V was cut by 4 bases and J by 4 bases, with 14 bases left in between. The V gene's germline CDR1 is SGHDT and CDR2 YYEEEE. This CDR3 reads CASSPATGFYGYTF. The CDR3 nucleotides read TGTGCCAGCAGCCCGGCTACAGGATTCTATGGCTACACCTTC.

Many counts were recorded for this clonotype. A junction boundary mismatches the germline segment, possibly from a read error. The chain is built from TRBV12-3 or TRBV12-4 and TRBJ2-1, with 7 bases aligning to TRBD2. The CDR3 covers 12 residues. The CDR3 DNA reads TGCGCCAGCAGCTCCGGGGGGAATGAGCAGTTCTTC. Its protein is CASSSGGNEQFF.

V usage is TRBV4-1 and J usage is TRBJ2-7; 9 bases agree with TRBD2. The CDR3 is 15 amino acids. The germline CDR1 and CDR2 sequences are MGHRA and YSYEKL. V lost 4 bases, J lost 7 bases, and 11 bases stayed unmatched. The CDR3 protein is CASSPGGGRAREQYF. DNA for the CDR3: TGCGCCAGCAGCCCTGGGGGCGGGAGGGCCCGGGAGCAGTACTTC.

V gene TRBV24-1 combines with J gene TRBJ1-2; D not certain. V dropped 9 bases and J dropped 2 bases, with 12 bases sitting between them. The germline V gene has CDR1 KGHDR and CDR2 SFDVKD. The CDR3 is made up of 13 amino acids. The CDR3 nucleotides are TGTGCCACCCGAGGATCCTCCAACTATGGCTACACCTTC. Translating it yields CATRGSSNYGYTF.

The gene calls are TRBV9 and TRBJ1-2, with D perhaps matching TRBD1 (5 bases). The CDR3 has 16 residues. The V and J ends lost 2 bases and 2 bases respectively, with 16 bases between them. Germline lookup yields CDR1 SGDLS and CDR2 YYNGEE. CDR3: CASSVLAGPKNYGYTF. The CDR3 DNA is TGTGCCAGCAGCGTTCTTGCGGGGCCAAAAAACTATGGCTACACCTTC.

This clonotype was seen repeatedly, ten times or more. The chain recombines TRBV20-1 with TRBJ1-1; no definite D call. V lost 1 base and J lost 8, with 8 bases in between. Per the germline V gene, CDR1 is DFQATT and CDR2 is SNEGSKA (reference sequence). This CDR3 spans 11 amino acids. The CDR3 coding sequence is TGCAGTGCTAGAGGGGGAGGGGAAGCTTTCTTT. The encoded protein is CSARGGGEAFF.

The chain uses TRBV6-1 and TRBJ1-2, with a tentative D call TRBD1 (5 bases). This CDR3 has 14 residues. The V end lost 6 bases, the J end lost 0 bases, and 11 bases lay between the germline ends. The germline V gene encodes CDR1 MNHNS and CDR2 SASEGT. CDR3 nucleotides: TGTGCCAGCAGACGTTCGACAGCTAACTATGGCTACACCTTC. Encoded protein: CASRRSTANYGYTF.

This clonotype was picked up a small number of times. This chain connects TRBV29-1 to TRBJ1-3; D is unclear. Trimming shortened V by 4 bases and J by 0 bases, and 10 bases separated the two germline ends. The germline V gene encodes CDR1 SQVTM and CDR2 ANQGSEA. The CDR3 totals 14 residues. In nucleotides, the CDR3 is TGCAGCGTTGTTGGGCCTTACTCTGGAAACACCATATATTTT. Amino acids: CSVVGPYSGNTIYF.

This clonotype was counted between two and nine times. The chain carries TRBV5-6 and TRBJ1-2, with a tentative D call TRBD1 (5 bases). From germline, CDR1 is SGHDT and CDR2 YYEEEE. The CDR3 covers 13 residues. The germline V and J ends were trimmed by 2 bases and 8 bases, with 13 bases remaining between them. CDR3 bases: TGTGCCAGCAGCTTCACAGGCCTCCGAGGCTACACCTTC. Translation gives CASSFTGLRGYTF.

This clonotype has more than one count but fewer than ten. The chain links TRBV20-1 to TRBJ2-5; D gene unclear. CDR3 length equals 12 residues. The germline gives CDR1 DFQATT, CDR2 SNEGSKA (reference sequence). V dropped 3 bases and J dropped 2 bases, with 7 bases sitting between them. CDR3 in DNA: TGCAGTGCTAGTTACTTGCAAGAGACCCAGTACTTC. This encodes CSASYLQETQYF.

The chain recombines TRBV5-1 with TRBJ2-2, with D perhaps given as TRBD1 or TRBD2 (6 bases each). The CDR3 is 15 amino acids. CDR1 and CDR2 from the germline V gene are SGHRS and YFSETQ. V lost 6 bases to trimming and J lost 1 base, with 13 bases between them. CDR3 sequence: CASNRGRENTGELFF. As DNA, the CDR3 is TGCGCCAGCAACCGGGGGCGGGAGAACACCGGGGAGCTGTTTTTT.

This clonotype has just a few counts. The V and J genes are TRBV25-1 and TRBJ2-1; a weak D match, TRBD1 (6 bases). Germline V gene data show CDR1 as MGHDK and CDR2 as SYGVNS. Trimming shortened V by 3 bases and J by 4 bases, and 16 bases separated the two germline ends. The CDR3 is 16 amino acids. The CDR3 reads CASSDSPGHQYNEQFF. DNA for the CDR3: TGTGCCAGCAGTGATTCTCCGGGACATCAGTACAATGAGCAGTTCTTC. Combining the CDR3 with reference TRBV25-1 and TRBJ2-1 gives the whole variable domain EADIYQTPRYLVIGTGKKITLECSQTMGHDKMYWYQQDPGMELHLIHYSYGVNSTEKGDLSSESTVSRIRTEHFPLTLESARPSHTSQYLCASSDSPGHQYNEQFFGPGTRLTVL.

CDR3 sequence reads: CASSLAAYTEAFF. The CDR3 nucleotides are TGTGCCAGCAGCTTAGCGGCCTACACTGAAGCTTTCTTT. The V gene is TRBV7-2, the J gene TRBJ1-1; no clear D gene. Per the germline V gene, CDR1 is SGHTA and CDR2 is FQGNSA. The CDR3 sequence is 13 residues long. Deletions cut 0 bases from V and 3 bases from J, with 5 bases between.

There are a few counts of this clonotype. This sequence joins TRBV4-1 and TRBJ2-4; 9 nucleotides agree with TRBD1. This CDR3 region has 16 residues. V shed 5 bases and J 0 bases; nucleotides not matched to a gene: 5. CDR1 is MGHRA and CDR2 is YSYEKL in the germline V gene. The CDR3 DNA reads TGCGCCAGCAGCAACCGGGACAGGGCAGCCAAAAACATTCAGTACTTC. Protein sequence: CASSNRDRAAKNIQYF.

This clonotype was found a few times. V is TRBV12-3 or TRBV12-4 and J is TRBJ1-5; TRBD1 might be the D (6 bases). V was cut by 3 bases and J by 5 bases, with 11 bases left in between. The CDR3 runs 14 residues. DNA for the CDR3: TGTGCCAGCAGTTTCTACAGGGACTATCAGCCCCAGCATTTT. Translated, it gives CASSFYRDYQPQHF.

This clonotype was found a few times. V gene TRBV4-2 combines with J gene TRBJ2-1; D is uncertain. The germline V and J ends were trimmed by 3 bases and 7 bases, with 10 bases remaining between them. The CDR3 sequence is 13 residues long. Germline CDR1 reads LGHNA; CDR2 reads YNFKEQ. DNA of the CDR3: TGTGCCAGCAGCCAGCGAGGACGAAATGAGCAGTTCTTC. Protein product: CASSQRGRNEQFF.

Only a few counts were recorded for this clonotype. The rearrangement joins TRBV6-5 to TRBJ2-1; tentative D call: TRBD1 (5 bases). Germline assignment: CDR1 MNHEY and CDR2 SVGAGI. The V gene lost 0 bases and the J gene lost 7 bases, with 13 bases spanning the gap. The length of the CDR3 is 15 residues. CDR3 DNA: TGTGCCAGCAGTTACTCGAAAGGGGTGAAGAATGAGCAGTTCTTC. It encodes CASSYSKGVKNEQFF.

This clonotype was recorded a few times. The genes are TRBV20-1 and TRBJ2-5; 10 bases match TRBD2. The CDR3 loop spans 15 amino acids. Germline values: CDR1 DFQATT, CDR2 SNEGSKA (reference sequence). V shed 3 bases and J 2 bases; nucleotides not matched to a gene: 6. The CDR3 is CSASRLAGLQETQYF. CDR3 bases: TGCAGTGCTAGCCGACTAGCGGGTCTTCAAGAGACCCAGTACTTC.

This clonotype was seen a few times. CDR3 coding DNA: TGTGCCAGCAGAGACGACTCGCTCCGGAAGACGCAGTATTTT. Protein sequence: CASRDDSLRKTQYF. This chain uses TRBV6-1 with TRBJ2-3, with D uncertain. CDR3 length: 14 residues. CDR1 is MNHNS and CDR2 is SASEGT in the germline V gene. The ends were cut back, 6 bases at V and 9 bases at J, with 19 bases in the middle.